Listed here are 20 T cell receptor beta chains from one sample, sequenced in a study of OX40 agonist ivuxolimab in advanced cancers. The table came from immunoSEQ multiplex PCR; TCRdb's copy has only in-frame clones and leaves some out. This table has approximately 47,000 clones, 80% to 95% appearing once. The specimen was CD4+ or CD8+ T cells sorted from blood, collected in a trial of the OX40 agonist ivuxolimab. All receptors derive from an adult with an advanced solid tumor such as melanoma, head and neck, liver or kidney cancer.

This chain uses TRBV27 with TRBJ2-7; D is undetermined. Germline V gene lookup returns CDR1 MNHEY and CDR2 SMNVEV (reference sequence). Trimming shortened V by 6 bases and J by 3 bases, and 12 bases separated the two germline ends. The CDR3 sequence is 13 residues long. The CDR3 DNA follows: TGTGCCAGCAGCCCGGGTGGAAACTACGAGCAGTACTTC. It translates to CASSPGGNYEQYF.

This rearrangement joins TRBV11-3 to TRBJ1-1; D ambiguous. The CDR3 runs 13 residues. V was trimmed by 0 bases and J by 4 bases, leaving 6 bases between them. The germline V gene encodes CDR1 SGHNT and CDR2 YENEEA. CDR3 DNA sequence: TGTGCCAGCAGCTTAGATCTCTCCACTGAAGCTTTCTTT. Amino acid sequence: CASSLDLSTEAFF.

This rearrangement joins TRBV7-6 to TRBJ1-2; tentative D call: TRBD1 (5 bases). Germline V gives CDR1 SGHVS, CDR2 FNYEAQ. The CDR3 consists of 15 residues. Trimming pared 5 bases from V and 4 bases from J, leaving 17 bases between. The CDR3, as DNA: TGTGCCAGCAGCGCCGGGACTAGTAGTGGCTATGGCTACACCTTC. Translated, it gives CASSAGTSSGYGYTF.

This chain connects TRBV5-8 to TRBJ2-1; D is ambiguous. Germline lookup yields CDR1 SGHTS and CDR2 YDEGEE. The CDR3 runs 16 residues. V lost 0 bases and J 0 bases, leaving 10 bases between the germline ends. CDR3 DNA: TGTGCCAGCAGCTTGGGATATGGGGACTCCTACAATGAGCAGTTCTTC. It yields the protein CASSLGYGDSYNEQFF.

CDR3 bases: TGTGCCAGCAGCTCCAGGGGGACTGAAGCTTTCTTT. This translates into CASSSRGTEAFF. J is TRBJ1-1 and V is TRBV11-2; 7 nucleotides align to TRBD1. CDR1 and CDR2 from the germline V gene are SGHAT and FQNNGV. The trim removed 4 bases at V and 5 bases at J, leaving 1 base unmatched. This CDR3 spans 12 amino acids. The whole variable domain, remainder taken from reference TRBV11-2 and TRBJ1-1, is EAGVAQSPRYKIIEKRQSVAFWCNPISGHATLYWYQQILGQGPKLLIQFQNNGVVDDSQLPKDRFSAERLKGVDSTLKIQPAKLEDSAVYLCASSSRGTEAFFGQGTRLTVV.

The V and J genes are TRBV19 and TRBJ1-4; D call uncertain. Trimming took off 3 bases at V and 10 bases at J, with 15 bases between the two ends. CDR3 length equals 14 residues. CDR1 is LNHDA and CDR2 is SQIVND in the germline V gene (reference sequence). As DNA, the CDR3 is TGTGCCAGTAGTATGGCAGAGAGGTATGGAAAACTGTTTTTT. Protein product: CASSMAERYGKLFF. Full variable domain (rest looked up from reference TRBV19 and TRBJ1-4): DGGITQSPKYLFRKEGQNVTLSCEQNLNHDAMYWYRQDPGQGLRLIYYSQIVNDFQKGDIAEGYSVSREKKESFPLTVTSAQKNPTAFYLCASSMAERYGKLFFGSGTQLSVL.

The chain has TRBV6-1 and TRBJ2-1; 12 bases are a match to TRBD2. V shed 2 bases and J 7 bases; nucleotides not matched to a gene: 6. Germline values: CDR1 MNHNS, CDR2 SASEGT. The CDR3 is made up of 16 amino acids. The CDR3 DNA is TGTGCCAGCAGTGAACGACTAGCGGGGGCCCTAAATGAGCAGTTCTTC. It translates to CASSERLAGALNEQFF.

The CDR3 DNA sequence: TGTGCCACCAGACATAACAGGGGCCGCACTGAAGCTTTCTTT. Translating gives CATRHNRGRTEAFF. This chain links TRBV15 with TRBJ1-1; TRBD1 agrees at 7 bases. CDR1 LNHNV and CDR2 YYDKDF come from the germline V gene (reference sequence). The CDR3 sequence is 14 residues long. After removal of 6 bases from V and 4 bases from J, the junction contained 8 bases not matched to a gene.

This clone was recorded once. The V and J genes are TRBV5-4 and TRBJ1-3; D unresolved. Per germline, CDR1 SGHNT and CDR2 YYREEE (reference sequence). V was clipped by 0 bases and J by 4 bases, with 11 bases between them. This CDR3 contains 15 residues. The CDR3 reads CASSLAPAGGNTIYF. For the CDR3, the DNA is TGTGCCAGCAGCTTGGCCCCGGCGGGGGGAAACACCATATATTTT.

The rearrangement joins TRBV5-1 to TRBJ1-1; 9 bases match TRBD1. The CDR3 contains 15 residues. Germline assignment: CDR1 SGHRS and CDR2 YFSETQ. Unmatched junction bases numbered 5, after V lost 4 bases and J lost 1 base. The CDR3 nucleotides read TGCGCCAGCAGCCTCCGGGACAGGGAGAACACTGAAGCTTTCTTT. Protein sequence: CASSLRDRENTEAFF.

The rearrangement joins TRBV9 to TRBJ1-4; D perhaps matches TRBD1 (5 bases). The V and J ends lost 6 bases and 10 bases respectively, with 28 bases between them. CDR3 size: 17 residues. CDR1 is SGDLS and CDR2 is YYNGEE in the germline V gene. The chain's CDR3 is CASTPPGSTAHAGKLFF. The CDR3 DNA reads TGTGCCAGCACCCCTCCAGGGTCGACAGCGCATGCTGGAAAACTGTTTTTT.

DNA of the CDR3: TGTGCCAGCAGCTCAGAAAGATCCTACAATGAGCAGTTCTTC. Protein product: CASSSERSYNEQFF. The rearrangement links TRBV7-9 to TRBJ2-1; no definite D call. CDR1 is SEHNR, CDR2 FQNEAQ, per germline (reference sequence). The CDR3 sequence is 14 residues long. Trimming shortened V by 4 bases and J by 1 base, and 8 bases separated the two germline ends.

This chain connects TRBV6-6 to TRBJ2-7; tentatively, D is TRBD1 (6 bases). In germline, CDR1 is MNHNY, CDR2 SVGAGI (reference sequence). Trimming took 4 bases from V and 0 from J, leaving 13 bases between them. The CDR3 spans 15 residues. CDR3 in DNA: TGTGCCAGCAGTTCGACAGGAAGTAACTCCTACGAGCAGTACTTC. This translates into CASSSTGSNSYEQYF.

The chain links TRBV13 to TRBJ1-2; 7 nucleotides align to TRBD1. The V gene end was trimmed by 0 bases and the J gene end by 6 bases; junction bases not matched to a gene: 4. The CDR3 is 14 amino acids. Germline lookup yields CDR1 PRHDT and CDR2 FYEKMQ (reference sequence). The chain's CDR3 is CASSLGQGVDGYTF. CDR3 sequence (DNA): TGTGCCAGCAGCTTAGGCCAGGGGGTAGATGGCTACACCTTC.

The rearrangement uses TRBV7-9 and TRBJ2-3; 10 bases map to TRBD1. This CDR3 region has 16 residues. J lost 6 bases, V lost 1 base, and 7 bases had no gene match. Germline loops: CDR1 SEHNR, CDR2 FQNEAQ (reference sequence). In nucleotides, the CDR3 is TGTGCCAGCAGCTTAGGGCCGACAGGGGGCCTGGATACGCAGTATTTT. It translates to CASSLGPTGGLDTQYF.

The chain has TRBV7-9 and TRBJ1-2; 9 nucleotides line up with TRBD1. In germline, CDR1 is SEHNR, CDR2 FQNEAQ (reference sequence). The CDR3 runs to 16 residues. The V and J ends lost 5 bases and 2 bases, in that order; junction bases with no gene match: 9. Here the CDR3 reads CASSVTMDRGNYGYTF. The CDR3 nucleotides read TGTGCCAGCAGCGTGACGATGGACAGGGGCAACTATGGCTACACCTTC.

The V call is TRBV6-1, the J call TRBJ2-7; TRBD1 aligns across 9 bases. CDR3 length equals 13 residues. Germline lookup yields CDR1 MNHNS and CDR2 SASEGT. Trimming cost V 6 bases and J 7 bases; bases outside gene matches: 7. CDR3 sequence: CASREQGAREQYV. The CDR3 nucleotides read TGTGCCAGCAGGGAACAGGGGGCGCGAGAGCAGTACGTC.

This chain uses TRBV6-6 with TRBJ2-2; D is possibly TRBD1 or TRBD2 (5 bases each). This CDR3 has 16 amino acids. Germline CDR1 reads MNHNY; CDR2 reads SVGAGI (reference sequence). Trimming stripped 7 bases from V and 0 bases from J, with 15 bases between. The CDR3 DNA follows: TGTGCCAGCAACCCCCCCCGGGGCGCGAACACCGGGGAGCTGTTTTTT. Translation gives CASNPPRGANTGELFF.

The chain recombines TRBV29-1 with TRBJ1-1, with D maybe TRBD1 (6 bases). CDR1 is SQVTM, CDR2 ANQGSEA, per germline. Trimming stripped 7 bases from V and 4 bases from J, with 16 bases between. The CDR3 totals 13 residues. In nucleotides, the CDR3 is TGCAGCGCCACAGAGGGGGGTAGCACTGAAGCTTTCTTT. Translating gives CSATEGGSTEAFF. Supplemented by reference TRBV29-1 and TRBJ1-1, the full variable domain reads SAVISQKPSRDICQRGTSLTIQCQVDSQVTMMFWYRQQPGQSLTLIATANQGSEATYESGFVIDKFPISRPNLTFSTLTVSNMSPEDSSIYLCSATEGGSTEAFFGQGTRLTVV.

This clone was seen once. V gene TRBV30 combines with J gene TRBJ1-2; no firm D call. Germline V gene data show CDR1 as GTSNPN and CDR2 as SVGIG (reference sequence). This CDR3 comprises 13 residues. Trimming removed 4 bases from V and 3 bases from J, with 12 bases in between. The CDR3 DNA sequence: TGTGCCTGGACCCCCTTGGGTGACTATGGCTACACCTTC. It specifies CAWTPLGDYGYTF.